These 12 T cell receptor beta chains were sequenced from one sample in a study of T cell repertoires in cytomegalovirus infection. These receptors have no identified antigens. Each CDR3 protein is one row after TCRdb ran MiXCR on the reads. In the table there are approximately 300,000 distinct CDR3 sequences, 20% to 30% of which are singletons. Source: cultured PBMCs, taken from culture after CMV antigen stimulation. The receptors shown here come from a human donor in good health (CMV status not recorded). Some clones in this sample may be carry-over from other donors' samples.

The chain combines TRBV28 with TRBJ2-7; 7 bases map to TRBD1. The CDR3 extends over 15 amino acids. Per the germline V gene, CDR1 is MDHEN and CDR2 is SYDVKM. With 4 bases clipped from V and 1 base from J, the junction kept 7 bases outside the gene matches. CDR3 DNA: TGTGCCAGCAGTTCCGGCTTACAGGGGTCCTACGAGCAGTACTTC. Amino acid sequence: CASSSGLQGSYEQYF.

This clonotype was counted a few times. V and J are TRBV9 and TRBJ2-1, with TRBD2 matching over 9 bases. This CDR3 has 18 amino acids. J was trimmed by 0 bases and V by 5 bases; bases with no gene match: 12. From germline, CDR1 is SGDLS and CDR2 YYNGEE. CDR3 sequence (DNA): TGTGCCAGCAGTGTCGGGCTAGCGGGATCTGACTCCTACAATGAGCAGTTCTTC. Translated: CASSVGLAGSDSYNEQFF.

The chain is built from TRBV28 and TRBJ1-5; D is ambiguous. This CDR3 has 11 residues. V was trimmed by 5 bases and J by 5 bases, leaving 4 bases between them. The germline V gene encodes CDR1 MDHEN and CDR2 SYDVKM. The CDR3 nucleotides are TGTGCCAGCAGTCACCATCAGCCCCAGCATTTT. This codes for CASSHHQPQHF.

This clonotype showed up many times. The V call is TRBV27, the J call TRBJ1-5, with D unresolved. CDR1 MNHEY and CDR2 SMNVEV come from the germline V gene (reference sequence). Deletions cut 6 bases from V and 0 bases from J, with 6 bases between. The CDR3 length is 13 residues. CDR3 nucleotide sequence: TGTGCCAGCAGCCGCTATAGCAATCAGCCCCAGCATTTT. Translation gives CASSRYSNQPQHF.

This sequence joins TRBV2 and TRBJ2-1; D is unclear. The germline gives CDR1 SNHLY, CDR2 FYNNEI. The CDR3 totals 13 residues. The V gene lost 8 bases and the J gene lost 1 base, with 9 bases spanning the gap. The CDR3 here is CASAARSYNEQFF. In DNA, the CDR3 is TGTGCCAGCGCCGCGCGGTCCTACAATGAGCAGTTCTTC.

This clonotype was picked up many times. V is TRBV7-2 and J is TRBJ2-3; D possibly corresponds to TRBD1 (6 bases). This CDR3 is built from 15 residues. CDR1 is SGHTA and CDR2 is FQGNSA in the germline V gene. With 6 bases removed from V and 2 bases from J, the gap between germline ends came to 15 bases. CDR3 DNA sequence: TGTGCCAGCAGTCTTGGGGACACCTACACAGATACGCAGTATTTT. This codes for CASSLGDTYTDTQYF.

This clonotype was observed a handful of times. CDR3 loop: CASSLTSFRGDFQETQYF. As DNA, the CDR3 is TGTGCCAGCAGCTTAACCAGTTTTCGTGGGGACTTCCAAGAGACCCAGTACTTC. V and J are TRBV7-8 and TRBJ2-5; TRBD2 might be the D (6 bases). V was pared by 2 bases and J by 1 base, with 20 bases between. CDR1 is SGHVS, CDR2 FQNEAQ, per germline. CDR3 length equals 18 residues.

The V call is TRBV12-3 or TRBV12-4, the J call TRBJ1-2; D is undetermined. V shed 2 bases and J shed 8 bases, with 12 bases lying between them. The CDR3 extends over 13 amino acids. DNA for the CDR3: TGTGCCAGCAGTTTACCCTCTCGGCGGGGCTACACCTTC. Translated: CASSLPSRRGYTF.

This clonotype was found once. The chain joins TRBV15 to TRBJ2-5; no definite D call. Trimming pared 0 bases from V and 5 bases from J, leaving 13 bases between. CDR1 is LNHNV, CDR2 YYDKDF, per germline (reference sequence). There are 15 residues in the CDR3. In nucleotides, the CDR3 is TGTGCCACCAGCAGAGATCAAGGACCGGAGGAGACCCAGTACTTC. Protein sequence: CATSRDQGPEETQYF.

A few counts support this clonotype. The chain carries TRBV7-2 and TRBJ2-1; 9 bases match TRBD2. The CDR3 runs to 17 residues. The germline V gene has CDR1 SGHTA and CDR2 FQGNSA. J gave up 3 bases and V 3 bases, and 9 bases lay outside the gene matches. CDR3 DNA sequence: TGTGCCAGCAGCTTGTATGATAGCGGGAGTGGCTACAATGAGCAGTTCTTC. Its protein is CASSLYDSGSGYNEQFF. Full variable domain (outside the CDR3, taken from reference TRBV7-2 and TRBJ2-1): GAGVSQSPSNKVTEKGKDVELRCDPISGHTALYWYRQSLGQGLEFLIYFQGNSAPDKSGLPSDRFSAERTGGSVSTLTIQRTQQEDSAVYLCASSLYDSGSGYNEQFFGPGTRLTVL.

This clonotype turned up a few times. This sequence joins TRBV11-2 and TRBJ1-1, with D hard to call. Trimming took 2 bases from V and 4 from J, leaving 11 bases between them. This CDR3 has 14 residues. CDR1 is SGHAT and CDR2 is FQNNGV in the germline V gene. Here the CDR3 reads CASSLSLESTEAFF. CDR3 bases: TGTGCCAGCAGCTTATCTTTGGAGAGCACTGAAGCTTTCTTT.

This clonotype showed up just a few times. The chain carries TRBV28 and TRBJ2-2; possibly TRBD2 for D (6 bases). V was clipped by 7 bases and J by 6 bases, with 21 bases between them. The CDR3 spans 16 residues. Germline CDR1 and CDR2: MDHEN and SYDVKM. The CDR3 DNA sequence: TGTGCCAGCATAGAATACGGAGGGCCCAGCGCCGGGGAGCTGTTTTTT. It yields the protein CASIEYGGPSAGELFF.